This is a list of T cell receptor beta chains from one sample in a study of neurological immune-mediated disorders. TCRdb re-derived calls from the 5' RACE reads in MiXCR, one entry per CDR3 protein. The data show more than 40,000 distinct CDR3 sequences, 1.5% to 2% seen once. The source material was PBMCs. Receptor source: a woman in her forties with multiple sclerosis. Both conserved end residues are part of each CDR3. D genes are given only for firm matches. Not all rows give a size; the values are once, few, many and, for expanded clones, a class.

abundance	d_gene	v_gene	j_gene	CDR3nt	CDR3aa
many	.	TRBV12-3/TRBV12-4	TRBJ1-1	TGTGCCAGCAGTATGGGGAGGAGATTGGCCAACACTGAAGCTTTCTTT	CASSMGRRLANTEAFF
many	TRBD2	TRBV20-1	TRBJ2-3	TGCAGTGCTAGAGACCCCGCTAGCGGATGGACAGATACGCAGTATTTT	CSARDPASGWTDTQYF
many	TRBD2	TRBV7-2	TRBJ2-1	TGTGCCAGCAGCCCGGGACTAGCAAACAATGAGCAGTTCTTC	CASSPGLANNEQFF
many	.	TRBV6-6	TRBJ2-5	TGTGCCAGCAGTGAAGAGGGAGAGACCCAGTACTTC	CASSEEGETQYF
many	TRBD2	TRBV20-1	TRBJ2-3	TGCAGTGCTTTCTTAAGACTAGCGGGGGGCACAGATACGCAGTATTTT	CSAFLRLAGGTDTQYF
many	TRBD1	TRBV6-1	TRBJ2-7	TGTGCCAGCCTCGATTCGGCGACAGGGTTTTCCGAGCAGTACTTC	CASLDSATGFSEQYF
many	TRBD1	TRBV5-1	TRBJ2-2	TGCGCCAGCAGTTTCCACGACAGGGACGGGACCGGGGAGCTGTTTTTT	CASSFHDRDGTGELFF
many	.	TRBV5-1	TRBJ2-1	TGCGCCAGCAGCTTGGGGTCCCCTTACAATGAGCAGTTCTTC	CASSLGSPYNEQFF
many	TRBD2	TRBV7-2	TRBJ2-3	TGTGCCAGCAGCTTACGAGCGGGGGGCCGGATAGATACGCAGTATTTT	CASSLRAGGRIDTQYF
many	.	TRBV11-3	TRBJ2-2	TGTGCCAGCAGCTCGACGGGGGCCGGGGAGCTGTTTTTT	CASSSTGAGELFF
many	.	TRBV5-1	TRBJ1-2	TGCGCCAGCAGCTTGAGCGGGGCATTTCTTGGCTATGGCTACACCTTC	CASSLSGAFLGYGYTF
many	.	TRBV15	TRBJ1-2	TGTGCCACCAGCAGAGTCTTGAACTATGGCTACACCTTC	CATSRVLNYGYTF
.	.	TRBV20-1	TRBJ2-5	TGCAGTGCCATGACCCTGCGGGGAGAGACCCAGTACTTC	CSAMTLRGETQYF
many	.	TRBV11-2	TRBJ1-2	TGTGCCAGCAGCTCGATACGCACAGCCTATGGCTACACCTTC	CASSSIRTAYGYTF
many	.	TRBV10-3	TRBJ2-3	TGTGCCATCAGTGACCGGCTAGCAGATACGCAGTATTTT	CAISDRLADTQYF
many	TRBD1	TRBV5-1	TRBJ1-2	TGCGCCAGCAGCTTGGGGGGGACAGGGGACTATGGCTACACCTTC	CASSLGGTGDYGYTF
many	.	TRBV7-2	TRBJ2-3	TGTGCCAGCAGCCCCCGCCCAGGGGAGGCAGATACGCAGTATTTT	CASSPRPGEADTQYF
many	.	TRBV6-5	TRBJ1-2	TGTGCCAGCAGCCCCGGATCGAGTATAGCTAACTATGGCTACACCTTC	CASSPGSSIANYGYTF
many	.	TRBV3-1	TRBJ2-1	TGTGCCAGCAAGGGAGTGCTGAACAATGAGCAGTTCTTC	CASKGVLNNEQFF
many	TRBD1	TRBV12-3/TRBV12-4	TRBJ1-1	TGTGCCAGCAGTCGGATACAGGGGACGGGCACTGAAGCTTTCTTT	CASSRIQGTGTEAFF
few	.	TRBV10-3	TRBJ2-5	TGTGCCATCAGTGATATGAGCAGGGGCGCAGAGACCCAGTACTTC	CAISDMSRGAETQYF
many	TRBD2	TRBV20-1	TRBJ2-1	TGCAGTGCTAGAGGGCTAGCGGGGTTCAATGAGCAGTTCTTC	CSARGLAGFNEQFF
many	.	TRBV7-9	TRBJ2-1	TGTGCCAGCAGCTCGGATAGGGGTGAGCAGTTCTTC	CASSSDRGEQFF
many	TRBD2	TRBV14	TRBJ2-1	TGTGCCAGCAACATAGCGGGGAGCTCCTACAATGAGCAGTTCTTC	CASNIAGSSYNEQFF
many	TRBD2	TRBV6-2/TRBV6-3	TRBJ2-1	TGTGCCAGCAGCCCCGGGGAGCGGGGTGTCTCCTACAATGAGCAGTTCTTC	CASSPGERGVSYNEQFF
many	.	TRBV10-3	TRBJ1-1	TGTGCCATCAGCCGGACAGAGAACACTGAAGCTTTCTTT	CAISRTENTEAFF
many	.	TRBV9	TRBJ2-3	TGTGCCAGCAGCGTAGGGGGTACGCAGTATTTT	CASSVGGTQYF
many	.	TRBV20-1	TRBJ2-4	TGCAGTGCTAGAAGGCAGGGGGGTTTCGACATTCAGTACTTC	CSARRQGGFDIQYF
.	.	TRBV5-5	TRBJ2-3	TGTGCCAGCAGCCCCGTAGAAGGAGATACGCAGTATTTT	CASSPVEGDTQYF
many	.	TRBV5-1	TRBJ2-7	TGCGCCAGCAGCTTGGCCCCTGGGGCAGGCAACGGCTACGAGCAGTACTTC	CASSLAPGAGNGYEQYF
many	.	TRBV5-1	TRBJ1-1	TGCGCCAGCAGCTTGACCCCGGGCGGTGAAGCTTTCTTT	CASSLTPGGEAFF
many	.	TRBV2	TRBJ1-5	TGTGCCAGCAGTGCCCTCCGGGGCGAAGATCAGCCCCAGCATTTT	CASSALRGEDQPQHF
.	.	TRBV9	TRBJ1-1	TGTGCCAGCAGCCTGAGACCGGGGGACCGAGGACCCCACGTTAAGGCTTTCTTT	CASSLRPGDRGPHVKAFF
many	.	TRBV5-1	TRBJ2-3	TGCGCCAGCAGCTTGGATCAGGCCAGCACAGATACGCAGTATTTT	CASSLDQASTDTQYF
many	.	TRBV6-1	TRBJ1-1	TGTGCCAGCAGTATGAACACTGAAGCTTTCTTT	CASSMNTEAFF
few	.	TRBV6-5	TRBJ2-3	TGTGCCAGCAGTTACTCTGAAAGCACAGATACGCAGTATTTT	CASSYSESTDTQYF
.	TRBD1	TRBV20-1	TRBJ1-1	TGCAGTGCCCCGACGGACAGGGTCACTGAAGCTTTCTTT	CSAPTDRVTEAFF
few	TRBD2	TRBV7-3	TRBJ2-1	TGTGCCAGCAGCTCCAGCGGGGGGGAGAACAATGAGCAGTTCTTC	CASSSSGGENNEQFF
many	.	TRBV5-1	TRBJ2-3	TGCGCCAGCAGCTTGGCCCCCGGAACAGATACGCAGTATTTT	CASSLAPGTDTQYF
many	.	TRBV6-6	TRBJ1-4	TGTGCCAGCAGCAGCCGGGCTGGCCGGGCAGTTGAAAAACTGTTTTTT	CASSSRAGRAVEKLFF
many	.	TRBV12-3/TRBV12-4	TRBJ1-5	TGTGCCAGCAGTTTGAGTGACAGCAATCAGCCCCAGCATTTT	CASSLSDSNQPQHF
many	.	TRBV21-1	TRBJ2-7	TGTGCCAGCAACCCGACAAAATACGAGCAGTACTTC	CASNPTKYEQYF
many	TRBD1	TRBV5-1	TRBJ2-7	TGCGCCAGCAGCTTGGGGGACAGCCTTGGTTTGGACGAGCAGTACTTC	CASSLGDSLGLDEQYF
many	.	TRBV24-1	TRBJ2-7	TGTGCCACCAGTGAATACGCGGCGGGACCCAAGGAGCAGTACTTC	CATSEYAAGPKEQYF
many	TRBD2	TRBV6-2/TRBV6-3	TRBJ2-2	TGTGCCAGCAGTGGACTAGCGGAGAACACCGGGGAGCTGTTTTTT	CASSGLAENTGELFF
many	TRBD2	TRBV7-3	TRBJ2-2	TGTGCCAGCAGTTTTAGCGGGGGAGTGACCGGGGAGCTGTTTTTT	CASSFSGGVTGELFF
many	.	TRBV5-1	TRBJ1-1	TGCGCCAGCAGCTTTGATACCGATAAGGCTGAAGCTTTCTTT	CASSFDTDKAEAFF
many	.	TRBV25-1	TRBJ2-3	TGTGCCAGCAGGGACAGAATTACTGCTACGCAGTATTTT	CASRDRITATQYF
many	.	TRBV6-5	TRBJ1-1	TGTGCCAGCAGTTACTCAACAGGGAGCACTGAAGCTTTCTTT	CASSYSTGSTEAFF
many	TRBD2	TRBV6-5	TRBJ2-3	TGTGCCAGCAGTTACAGCGGGGGGTTAGATACGCAGTATTTT	CASSYSGGLDTQYF
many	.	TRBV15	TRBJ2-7	TGTGCCACCAGCAGCCAAGCCGCCTCCTACGAGCAGTACTTC	CATSSQAASYEQYF
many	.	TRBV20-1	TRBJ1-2	TGCAGTGCTAGAGATATGGGAGCAGGAGACTATGGCTACACCTTC	CSARDMGAGDYGYTF